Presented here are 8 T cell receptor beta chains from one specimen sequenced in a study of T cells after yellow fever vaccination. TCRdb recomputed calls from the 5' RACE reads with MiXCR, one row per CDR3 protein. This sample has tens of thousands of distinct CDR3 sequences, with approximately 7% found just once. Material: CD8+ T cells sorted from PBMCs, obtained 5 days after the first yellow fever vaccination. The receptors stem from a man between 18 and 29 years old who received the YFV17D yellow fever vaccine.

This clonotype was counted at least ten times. The CDR3 reads CASSQDVASGGEYTGELFF. In DNA form, the CDR3 reads TGCGCCAGCAGCCAAGATGTGGCTAGCGGGGGGGAATACACCGGGGAGCTGTTTTTT. The chain is built from TRBV4-3 and TRBJ2-2; TRBD2 matches 12 bases. Trimming took 0 bases from V and 3 from J; bases not matched to a gene: 8. This CDR3 is 19 amino acids long. Germline values: CDR1 LGHNA, CDR2 YSLEER.

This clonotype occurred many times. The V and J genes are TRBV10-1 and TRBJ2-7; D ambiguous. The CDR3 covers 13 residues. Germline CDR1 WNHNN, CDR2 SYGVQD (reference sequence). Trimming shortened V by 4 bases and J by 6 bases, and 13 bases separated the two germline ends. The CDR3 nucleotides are TGCGCCAGCAGTGCCACCCTTCTCCTCGAGCAGTACTTC. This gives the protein CASSATLLLEQYF.

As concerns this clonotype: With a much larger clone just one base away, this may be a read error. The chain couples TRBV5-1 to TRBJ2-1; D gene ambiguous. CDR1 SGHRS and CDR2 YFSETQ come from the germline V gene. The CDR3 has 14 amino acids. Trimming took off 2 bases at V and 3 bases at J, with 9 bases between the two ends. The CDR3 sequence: CASSFEDGYNEQFF. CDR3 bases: TGCGCCAGCAGCTTCGAAGACGGCTACAATGAGCAGTTCTTC. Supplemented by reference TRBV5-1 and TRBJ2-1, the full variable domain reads KAGVTQTPRYLIKTRGQQVTLSCSPISGHRSVSWYQQTPGQGLQFLFEYFSETQRNKGNFPGRFSGRQFSNSRSEMNVSTLELGDSALYLCASSFEDGYNEQFFGPGTRLTVL.

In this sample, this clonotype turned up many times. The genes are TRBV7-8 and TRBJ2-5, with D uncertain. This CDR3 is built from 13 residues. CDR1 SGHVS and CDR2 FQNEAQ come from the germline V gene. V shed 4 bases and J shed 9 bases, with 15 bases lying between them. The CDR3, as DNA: TGTGCCAGCAGCTCAGCCTCCCTGAATGCCCAGTACTTC. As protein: CASSSASLNAQYF.

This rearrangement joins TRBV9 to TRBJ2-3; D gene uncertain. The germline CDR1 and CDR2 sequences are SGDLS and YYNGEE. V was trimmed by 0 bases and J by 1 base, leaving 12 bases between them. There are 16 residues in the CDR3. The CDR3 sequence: CASSVGISSRTDTQYF. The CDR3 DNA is TGTGCCAGCAGCGTAGGTATAAGCAGCCGCACAGATACGCAGTATTTT.

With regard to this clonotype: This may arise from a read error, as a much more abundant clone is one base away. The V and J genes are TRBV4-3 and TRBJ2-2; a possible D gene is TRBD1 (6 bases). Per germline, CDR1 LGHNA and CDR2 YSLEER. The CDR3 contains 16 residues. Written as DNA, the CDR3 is TGCGCCAGCAGCCAAGATCAGGGGTTGAACACCAGGGAGCTGTTTTTT. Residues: CASSQDQGLNTRELFF.

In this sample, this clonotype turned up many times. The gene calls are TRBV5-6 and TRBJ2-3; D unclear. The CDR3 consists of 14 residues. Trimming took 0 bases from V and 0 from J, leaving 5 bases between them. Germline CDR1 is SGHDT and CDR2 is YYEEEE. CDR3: CASSLGRSTDTQYF. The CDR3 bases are TGTGCCAGCAGCTTGGGACGCAGCACAGATACGCAGTATTTT.

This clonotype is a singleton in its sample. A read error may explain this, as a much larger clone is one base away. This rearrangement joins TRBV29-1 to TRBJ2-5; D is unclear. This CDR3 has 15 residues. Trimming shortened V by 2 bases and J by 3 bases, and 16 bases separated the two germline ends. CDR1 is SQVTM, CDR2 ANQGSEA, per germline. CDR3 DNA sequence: TGCAGCGTTGAATGGGCTGGCGATACCGAAGAGACCCAGTACTTC. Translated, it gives CSVEWAGDTEETQYF. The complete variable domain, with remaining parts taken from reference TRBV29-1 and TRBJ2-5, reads SAVISQKPSRDICQRGTSLTIQCQVDSQVTMMFWYRQQPGQSLTLIATANQGSEATYESGFVIDKFPISRPNLTFSTLTVSNMSPEDSSIYLCSVEWAGDTEETQYFGPGTRLLVL.